This TCR beta chain was sequenced in a study of Graves' ophthalmopathy and Graves' hyperthyroidism. Notes on the study in general: Discrimination between ophthalmopathy and stable hyperthyroidism by a 13-signature model showed roughly 85% sensitivity and 70% to 84% specificity. Sensitivity reached more than 70% and specificity approximately 78% when the model predicted ophthalmopathy progression.

In the case of this clonotype: What it recognizes is unknown.

CDR1 is SGHRS and CDR2 is YFSETQ in the germline V gene. Between the trimmed V and J ends, which lost 4 bases and 1 base, there was a span of 14 bases. This CDR3 spans 15 amino acids. As the template, RNA transcripts were used to amplify TCR beta CDR3 regions. First-round RT-PCR relied on HTBI primers, and a second-round multiplex PCR came next. TCRdb passed the multiplex PCR reads through MiXCR, listing each CDR3 protein once. The sample consists of around 1,200,000 distinct CDR3 sequences, 35% to 40% of them appearing once. What was sequenced was peripheral blood or thyroid tissue (not recorded which). The chain joins TRBV5-1 to TRBJ2-5; D remains unclear. The sequence derives from an adult man with Graves' hyperthyroidism. In DNA form, the CDR3 reads TGCGCCAGCAGCGACCTTCGTCCTACCCAAGAGACCCAGTACTTC. The encoded protein is CASSDLRPTQETQYF.